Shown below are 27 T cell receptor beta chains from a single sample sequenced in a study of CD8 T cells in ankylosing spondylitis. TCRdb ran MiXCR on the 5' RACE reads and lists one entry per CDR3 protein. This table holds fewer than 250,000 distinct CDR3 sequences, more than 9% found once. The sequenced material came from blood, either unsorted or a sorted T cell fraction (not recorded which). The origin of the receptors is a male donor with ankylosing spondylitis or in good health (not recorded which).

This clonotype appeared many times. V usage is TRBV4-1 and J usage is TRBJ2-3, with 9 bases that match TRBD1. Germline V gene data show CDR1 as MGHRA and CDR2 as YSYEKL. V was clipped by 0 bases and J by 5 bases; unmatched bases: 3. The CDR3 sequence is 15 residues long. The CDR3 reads CASSQDWDRVDTQYF. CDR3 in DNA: TGCGCCAGCAGCCAAGATTGGGACAGGGTAGATACGCAGTATTTT.

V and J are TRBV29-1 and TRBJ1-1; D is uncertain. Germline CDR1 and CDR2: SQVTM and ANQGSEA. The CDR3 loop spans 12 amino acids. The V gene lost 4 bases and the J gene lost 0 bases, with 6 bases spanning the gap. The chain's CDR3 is CSVVPVNTEAFF. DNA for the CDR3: TGCAGCGTTGTACCGGTGAACACTGAAGCTTTCTTT.

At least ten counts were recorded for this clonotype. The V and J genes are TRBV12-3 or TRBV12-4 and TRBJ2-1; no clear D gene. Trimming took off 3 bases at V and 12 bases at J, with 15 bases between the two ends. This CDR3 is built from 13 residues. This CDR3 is CASSLAAQPWQFF. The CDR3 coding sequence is TGTGCCAGCAGTTTGGCTGCCCAACCGTGGCAGTTCTTC.

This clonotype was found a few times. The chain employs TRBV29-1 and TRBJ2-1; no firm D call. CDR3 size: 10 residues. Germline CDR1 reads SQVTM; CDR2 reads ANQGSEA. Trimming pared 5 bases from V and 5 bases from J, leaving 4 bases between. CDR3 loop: CSVWDNEQFF. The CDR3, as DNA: TGCAGCGTTTGGGACAATGAGCAGTTCTTC.

This CDR3 reads CASSQVLRSGNTIYF. As DNA, the CDR3 is TGTGCCAGCAGCCAAGTATTGCGCTCTGGAAACACCATATATTTT. The rearrangement links TRBV3-1 to TRBJ1-3; D gene uncertain. Germline V gene data show CDR1 as LGHDT and CDR2 as YNNKEL (reference sequence). V lost 1 base and J 0 bases, leaving 7 bases between the germline ends. The length of the CDR3 is 15 residues.

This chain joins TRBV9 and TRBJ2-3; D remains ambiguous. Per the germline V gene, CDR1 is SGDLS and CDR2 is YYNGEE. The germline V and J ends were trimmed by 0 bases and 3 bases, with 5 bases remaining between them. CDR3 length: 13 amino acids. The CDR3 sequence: CASSVVDTDTQYF. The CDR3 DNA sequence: TGTGCCAGCAGCGTAGTTGATACAGATACGCAGTATTTT.

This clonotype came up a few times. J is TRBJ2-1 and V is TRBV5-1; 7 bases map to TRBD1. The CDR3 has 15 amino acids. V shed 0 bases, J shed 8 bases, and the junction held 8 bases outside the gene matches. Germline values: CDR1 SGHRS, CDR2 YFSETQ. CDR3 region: CASSLEGGDNDEQFF. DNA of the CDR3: TGCGCCAGCAGCTTGGAAGGGGGCGATAACGATGAGCAGTTCTTC.

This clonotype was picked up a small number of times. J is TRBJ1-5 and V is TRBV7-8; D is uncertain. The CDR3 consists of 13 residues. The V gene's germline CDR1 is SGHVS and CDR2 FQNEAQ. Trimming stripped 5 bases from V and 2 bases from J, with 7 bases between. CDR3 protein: CASSGSGNQPQHF. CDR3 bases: TGTGCCAGCAGCGGGTCGGGCAATCAGCCCCAGCATTTT.

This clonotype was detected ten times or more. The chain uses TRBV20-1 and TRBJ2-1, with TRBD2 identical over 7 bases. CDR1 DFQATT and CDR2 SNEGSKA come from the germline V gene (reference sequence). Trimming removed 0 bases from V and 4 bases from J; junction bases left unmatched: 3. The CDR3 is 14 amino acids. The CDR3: CSAREGRGYNEQFF. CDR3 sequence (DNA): TGCAGTGCTAGAGAAGGGCGGGGGTACAATGAGCAGTTCTTC.

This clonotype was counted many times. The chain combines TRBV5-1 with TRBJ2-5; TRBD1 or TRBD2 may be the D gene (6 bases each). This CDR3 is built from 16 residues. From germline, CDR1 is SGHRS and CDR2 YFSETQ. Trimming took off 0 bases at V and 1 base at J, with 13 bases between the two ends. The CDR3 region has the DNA TGCGCCAGCAGCTTGGTGGGGGGCTTGGGCCAAGAGACCCAGTACTTC. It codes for CASSLVGGLGQETQYF.

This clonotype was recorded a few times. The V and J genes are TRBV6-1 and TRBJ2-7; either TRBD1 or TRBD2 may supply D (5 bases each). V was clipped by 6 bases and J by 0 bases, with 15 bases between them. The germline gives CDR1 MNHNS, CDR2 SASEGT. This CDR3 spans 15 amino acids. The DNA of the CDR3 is TGTGCCAGCAGCCCGGGACGATGGAACTCCTACGAGCAGTACTTC. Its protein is CASSPGRWNSYEQYF.

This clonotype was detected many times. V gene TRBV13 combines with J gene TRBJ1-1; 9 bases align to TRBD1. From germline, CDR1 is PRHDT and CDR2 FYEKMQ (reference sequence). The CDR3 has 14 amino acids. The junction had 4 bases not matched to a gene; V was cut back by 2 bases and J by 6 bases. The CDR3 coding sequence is TGTGCCAGCAGCTTACACAGGGGGCTGGCTGAAGCTTTCTTT. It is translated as CASSLHRGLAEAFF.

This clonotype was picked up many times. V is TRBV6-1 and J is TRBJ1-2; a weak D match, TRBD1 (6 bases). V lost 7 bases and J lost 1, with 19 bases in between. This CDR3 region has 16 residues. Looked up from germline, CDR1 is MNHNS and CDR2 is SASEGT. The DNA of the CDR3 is TGTGCCAGCATCTCTGGGGAGGGGGGAAATAACTATGGCTACACCTTC. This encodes CASISGEGGNNYGYTF.

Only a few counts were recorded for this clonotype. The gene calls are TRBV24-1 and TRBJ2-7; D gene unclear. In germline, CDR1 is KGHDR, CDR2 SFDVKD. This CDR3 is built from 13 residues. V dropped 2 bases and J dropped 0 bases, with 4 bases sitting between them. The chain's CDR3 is CATSDSASYEQYF. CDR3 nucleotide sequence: TGTGCCACCAGTGATTCGGCCTCCTACGAGCAGTACTTC.

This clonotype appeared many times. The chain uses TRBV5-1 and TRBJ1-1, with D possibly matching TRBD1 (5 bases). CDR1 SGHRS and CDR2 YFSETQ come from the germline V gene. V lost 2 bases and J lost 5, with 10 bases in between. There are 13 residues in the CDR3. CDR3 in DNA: TGCGCCAGCAGCTTCAGGGAAAATACTGAAGCTTTCTTT. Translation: CASSFRENTEAFF.

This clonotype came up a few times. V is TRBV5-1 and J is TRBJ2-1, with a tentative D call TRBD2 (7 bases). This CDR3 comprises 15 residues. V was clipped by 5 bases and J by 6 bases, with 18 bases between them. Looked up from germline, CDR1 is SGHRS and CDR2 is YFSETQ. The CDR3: CASRSGEGLPNEQFF. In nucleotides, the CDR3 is TGCGCCAGCAGATCAGGGGAGGGGCTACCCAATGAGCAGTTCTTC.

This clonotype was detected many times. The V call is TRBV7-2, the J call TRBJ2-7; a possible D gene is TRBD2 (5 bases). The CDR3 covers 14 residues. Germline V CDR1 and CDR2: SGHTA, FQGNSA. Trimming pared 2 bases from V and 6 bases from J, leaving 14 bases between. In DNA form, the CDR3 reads TGTGCCAGCAGCTTATATGGGAGTGGATCCGAGCAGTACTTC. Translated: CASSLYGSGSEQYF.

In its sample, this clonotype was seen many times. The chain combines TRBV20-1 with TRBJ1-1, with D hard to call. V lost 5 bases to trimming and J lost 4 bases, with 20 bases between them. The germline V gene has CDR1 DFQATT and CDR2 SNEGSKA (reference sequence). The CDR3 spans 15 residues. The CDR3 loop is CSAPSRHPGATEAFF. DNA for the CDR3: TGCAGTGCTCCGAGTCGACACCCAGGAGCCACTGAAGCTTTCTTT.

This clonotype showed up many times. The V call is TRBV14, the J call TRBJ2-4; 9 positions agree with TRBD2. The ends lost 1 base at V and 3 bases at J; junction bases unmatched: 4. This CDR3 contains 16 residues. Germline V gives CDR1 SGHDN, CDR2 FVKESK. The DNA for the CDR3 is TGTGCCAGCAGCCAAGCGCGGGGGGGCGGCAAAAACATTCAGTACTTC. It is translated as CASSQARGGGKNIQYF.

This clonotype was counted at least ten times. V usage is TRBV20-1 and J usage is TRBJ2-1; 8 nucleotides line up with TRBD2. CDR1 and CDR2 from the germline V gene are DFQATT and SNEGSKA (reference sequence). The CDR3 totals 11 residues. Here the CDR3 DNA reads TGCAGCCCGGGGGGGCCTAATGAGCAGTTCTTC. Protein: CSPGGPNEQFF.

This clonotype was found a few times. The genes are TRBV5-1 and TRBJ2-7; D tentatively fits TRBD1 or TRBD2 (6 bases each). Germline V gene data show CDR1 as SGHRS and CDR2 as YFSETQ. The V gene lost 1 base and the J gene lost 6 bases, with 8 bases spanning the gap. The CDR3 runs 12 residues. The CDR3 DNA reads TGCGCCAGCAGCTTGTCGGGGGCCGAGCAGTACTTC. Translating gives CASSLSGAEQYF.

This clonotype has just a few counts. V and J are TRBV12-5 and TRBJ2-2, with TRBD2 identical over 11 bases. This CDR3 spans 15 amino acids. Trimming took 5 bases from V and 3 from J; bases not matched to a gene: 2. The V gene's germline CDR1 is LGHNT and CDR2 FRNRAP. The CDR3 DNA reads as TGTGCTAGTGGTCTAGCGGGGGGTTACACCGGGGAGCTGTTTTTT. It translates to CASGLAGGYTGELFF.

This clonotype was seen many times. CDR3 sequence (DNA): TGCGCCAGCAGCTCTGCCGGGACAGGGAACGAGCAGTACTTC. Protein product: CASSSAGTGNEQYF. This chain links TRBV5-1 with TRBJ2-7; 9 positions agree with TRBD1. This CDR3 has 14 residues. Losses at the gene ends were 3 bases for V and 5 bases for J; bases not matched to a gene: 6. The V gene's germline CDR1 is SGHRS and CDR2 YFSETQ. The full variable domain, with the rest looked up from reference TRBV5-1 and TRBJ2-7, is KAGVTQTPRYLIKTRGQQVTLSCSPISGHRSVSWYQQTPGQGLQFLFEYFSETQRNKGNFPGRFSGRQFSNSRSEMNVSTLELGDSALYLCASSSAGTGNEQYFGPGTRLTVT.

CDR3: CASTEGQGSYEQYF. DNA of the CDR3: TGTGCCAGCACCGAGGGACAGGGGTCGTACGAGCAGTACTTC. This chain uses TRBV28 with TRBJ2-7, with TRBD1 matching over 10 bases. The length of the CDR3 is 14 residues. V lost 7 bases to trimming and J lost 4 bases; unmatched junction nucleotides: 7. Germline CDR1 MDHEN, CDR2 SYDVKM.

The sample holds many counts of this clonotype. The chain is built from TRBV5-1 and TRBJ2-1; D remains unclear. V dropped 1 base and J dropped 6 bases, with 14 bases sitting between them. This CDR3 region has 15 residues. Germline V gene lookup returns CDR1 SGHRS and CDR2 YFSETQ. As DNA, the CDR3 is TGCGCCAGCAGCTTGTGGGTCGGCAGTTCCAATGAGCAGTTCTTC. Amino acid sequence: CASSLWVGSSNEQFF. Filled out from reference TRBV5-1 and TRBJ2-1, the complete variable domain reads KAGVTQTPRYLIKTRGQQVTLSCSPISGHRSVSWYQQTPGQGLQFLFEYFSETQRNKGNFPGRFSGRQFSNSRSEMNVSTLELGDSALYLCASSLWVGSSNEQFFGPGTRLTVL.

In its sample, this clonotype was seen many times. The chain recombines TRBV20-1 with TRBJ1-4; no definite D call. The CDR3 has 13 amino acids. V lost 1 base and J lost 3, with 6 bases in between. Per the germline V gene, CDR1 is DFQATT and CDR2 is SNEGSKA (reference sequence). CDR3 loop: CSARGHSNEKLFF. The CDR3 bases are TGCAGTGCTAGAGGACACTCTAATGAAAAACTGTTTTTT.

CDR3 protein: CASSGGQRQGTDTQYF. DNA of the CDR3: TGTGCCAGCAGCGGGGGACAGAGACAAGGGACAGATACGCAGTATTTT. The chain uses TRBV9 and TRBJ2-3; 7 bases line up with TRBD1. From germline, CDR1 is SGDLS and CDR2 YYNGEE. Trimming took 3 bases from V and 3 from J; bases not matched to a gene: 10. The CDR3 totals 16 residues.